This is a list of T cell receptor beta chains from one sample in a study of CD8+ T cells in alopecia areata. Clones were read by immunoSEQ multiplex PCR, and TCRdb kept only the in-frame ones, dropping some. The top ten hold roughly 0.88% of the sample, which has about 270,000 clones, 60% seen once. Sequenced material: CD4+ T cells sorted from blood, taken between weeks 51 and 54, from a patient treated with tofacitinib. Source of these receptors: a human donor with alopecia areata. Both conserved end residues are part of each CDR3. D genes are given only for firm matches. Not all rows give a size; the values are once, few, many and, for expanded clones, a class.

clone size: .; V gene: TRBV30; D gene: .; J gene: TRBJ1-1; CDR3 DNA: TGTGCCTGGACCGGAGGGGGCACTGAAGCTTTCTTT; CDR3 protein: CAWTGGGTEAFF
clone size: .; V gene: TRBV29-1; D gene: .; J gene: TRBJ1-4; CDR3 DNA: TGCAGCGTGGAAAGGGGCGCAGGGGAAAAACTGTTTTTT; CDR3 protein: CSVERGAGEKLFF
clone size: .; V gene: TRBV29-1; D gene: .; J gene: TRBJ2-3; CDR3 DNA: TGCAGCGTTGAACCGGGCTTCCCCTCTAGCACAGATACGCAGTATTTT; CDR3 protein: CSVEPGFPSSTDTQYF
clone size: .; V gene: TRBV27; D gene: .; J gene: TRBJ2-5; CDR3 DNA: TGTGCCAGCAGTTCCCCGCCCTCTGGGACCCAGTACTTC; CDR3 protein: CASSSPPSGTQYF
clone size: .; V gene: TRBV7-3; D gene: TRBD1; J gene: TRBJ1-2; CDR3 DNA: TGTGCCAGCAGCTCAGGGGGAGGCTACACCTTC; CDR3 protein: CASSSGGGYTF
clone size: .; V gene: TRBV5-7; D gene: .; J gene: TRBJ1-1; CDR3 DNA: TGTGCCAGCAGCTTGCGGCGGGGTACGGGTTTCACTGAAGCTTTCTTT; CDR3 protein: CASSLRRGTGFTEAFF
clone size: .; V gene: TRBV15; D gene: .; J gene: TRBJ2-2; CDR3 DNA: TGTGCCACCAGCAGAGTTATCCACGGGGAGCTGTTTTTT; CDR3 protein: CATSRVIHGELFF
clone size: .; V gene: TRBV4-1; D gene: .; J gene: TRBJ1-6; CDR3 DNA: TGCGCCAGCAGCCAAGCCTCCCGAGCCGGATTGTACCCCCTCCACTTT; CDR3 protein: CASSQASRAGLYPLHF
clone size: few; V gene: TRBV9; D gene: .; J gene: TRBJ2-5; CDR3 DNA: TGTGCCAGCAGCGTAGTTGGGGGCCAAGAGACCCAGTACTTC; CDR3 protein: CASSVVGGQETQYF
clone size: medium-sized; V gene: TRBV7-9; D gene: TRBD1; J gene: TRBJ2-3; CDR3 DNA: TGTGCCAGCAGCGACAGGGGCCCAGATACGCAGTATTTT; CDR3 protein: CASSDRGPDTQYF
clone size: once; V gene: TRBV7-3; D gene: TRBD2; J gene: TRBJ2-5; CDR3 DNA: TGTGCCAGCAGCTCCTCCGGGACTAACCAAGAGACCCAGTACTTC; CDR3 protein: CASSSSGTNQETQYF
clone size: .; V gene: TRBV25-1; D gene: .; J gene: TRBJ2-5; CDR3 DNA: TGTGCCAGCACTGCCCGGGGTTTTGGGACCCAGTACTTC; CDR3 protein: CASTARGFGTQYF
clone size: few; V gene: TRBV10-3; D gene: .; J gene: TRBJ1-4; CDR3 DNA: TGTGCCATCGGTACAGGTCAAACTGGGGAAAAACTGTTTTTT; CDR3 protein: CAIGTGQTGEKLFF
clone size: once; V gene: TRBV6-5; D gene: TRBD1; J gene: TRBJ2-7; CDR3 DNA: TGTGCCAGCAGGGGGACAGGGGTTTGGGAGCAGTACTTC; CDR3 protein: CASRGTGVWEQYF
clone size: .; V gene: TRBV6-5; D gene: .; J gene: TRBJ1-5; CDR3 DNA: TGTGCCAGCCGGCCCGCGCGAGGTAGCAATCAGCCCCAGCATTTT; CDR3 protein: CASRPARGSNQPQHF
clone size: .; V gene: TRBV11-2; D gene: .; J gene: TRBJ2-1; CDR3 DNA: TGTGCCAGCAGCTTGGTAGGGGGGGCCCGTTCCACTGAGCAGTTCTTC; CDR3 protein: CASSLVGGARSTEQFF
clone size: once; V gene: TRBV5-1; D gene: .; J gene: TRBJ1-6; CDR3 DNA: TGCGCCAGCAGCTTGGAGGAATCCTATAATTCACCCCTCCACTTT; CDR3 protein: CASSLEESYNSPLHF
clone size: .; V gene: TRBV2; D gene: TRBD1; J gene: TRBJ2-2; CDR3 DNA: TGTGCCAGCAGTGGACAGGGGATAGGGGAGCTGTTTTTT; CDR3 protein: CASSGQGIGELFF
clone size: .; V gene: TRBV29-1; D gene: .; J gene: TRBJ2-3; CDR3 DNA: TGCAGCGCCTATTTAGCCGCTCAGGGGGGTACAGATACGCAGTATTTT; CDR3 protein: CSAYLAAQGGTDTQYF
clone size: .; V gene: TRBV9; D gene: .; J gene: TRBJ1-5; CDR3 DNA: TGTGCCAGCAGCTTAACGGCGGGGGGCGGTCAGCCCCAGCATTTT; CDR3 protein: CASSLTAGGGQPQHF
clone size: .; V gene: TRBV5-1; D gene: TRBD1; J gene: TRBJ2-7; CDR3 DNA: TGCGCCAGCAGTAAGGGGGCGCAATACGAGCAGTACTTC; CDR3 protein: CASSKGAQYEQYF
clone size: .; V gene: TRBV30; D gene: .; J gene: TRBJ1-2; CDR3 DNA: TGTGCCTGGAGGGACAGCCTTAACTATGGCTACACCTTC; CDR3 protein: CAWRDSLNYGYTF
clone size: .; V gene: TRBV29-1; D gene: .; J gene: TRBJ1-3; CDR3 DNA: TGCAGCGTTGAAACTCCTAGTGCTGGAAACACCATATATTTT; CDR3 protein: CSVETPSAGNTIYF
clone size: once; V gene: TRBV5-4; D gene: .; J gene: TRBJ1-1; CDR3 DNA: TGTGCCAGCAGCTCGTGGATGAACACTGAAGCTTTCTTT; CDR3 protein: CASSSWMNTEAFF
clone size: .; V gene: TRBV27; D gene: TRBD2; J gene: TRBJ2-3; CDR3 DNA: TGTGCCAGCAGTTTCTCCCGACTAGCGGGAAGGCCGGATACGCAGTATTTT; CDR3 protein: CASSFSRLAGRPDTQYF
clone size: .; V gene: TRBV10-3; D gene: TRBD2; J gene: TRBJ2-3; CDR3 DNA: TGTGCCATCAGTGAGCCCATGGGACTAGCGGGGGGCACAGATACGCAGTATTTT; CDR3 protein: CAISEPMGLAGGTDTQYF
clone size: few; V gene: TRBV29-1; D gene: .; J gene: TRBJ1-1; CDR3 DNA: TGCAGCGTTGATGCAGGGGACAAAGCTTTCTTT; CDR3 protein: CSVDAGDKAFF
clone size: few; V gene: TRBV7-9; D gene: .; J gene: TRBJ1-2; CDR3 DNA: TGTGCCGCCGACACCCGGGCCCAGGGAAGTGTCTACACCTTC; CDR3 protein: CAADTRAQGSVYTF
clone size: .; V gene: TRBV5-4; D gene: TRBD1; J gene: TRBJ1-2; CDR3 DNA: TGTGCCAGCAGCTATCAGGGGGCGGGGTATGGCTACACCTTC; CDR3 protein: CASSYQGAGYGYTF
clone size: .; V gene: TRBV4-1; D gene: TRBD2; J gene: TRBJ2-5; CDR3 DNA: TGCGCCAGCAGCCAAGATCTGGCTAGCGGGGTTGGTGGGACCCAGTACTTC; CDR3 protein: CASSQDLASGVGGTQYF
clone size: .; V gene: TRBV2; D gene: TRBD1; J gene: TRBJ2-7; CDR3 DNA: TGTGCCAGCACGGGACAGGGGGCCCCCGAGCAGTACTTC; CDR3 protein: CASTGQGAPEQYF
clone size: .; V gene: TRBV30; D gene: .; J gene: TRBJ1-2; CDR3 DNA: TGTGCCTGGAGTGTACCCCCTACCTATGGCTACACCTTC; CDR3 protein: CAWSVPPTYGYTF
clone size: few; V gene: TRBV5-1; D gene: .; J gene: TRBJ1-2; CDR3 DNA: TGCGCCAGCAGGGACAACTATGGCTACACCTTC; CDR3 protein: CASRDNYGYTF
clone size: .; V gene: TRBV10-3; D gene: .; J gene: TRBJ2-7; CDR3 DNA: TGTGCCATCGGGTTTCAGGAGTTCTACGAGCAGTACTTC; CDR3 protein: CAIGFQEFYEQYF
clone size: few; V gene: TRBV7-7; D gene: .; J gene: TRBJ2-2; CDR3 DNA: TGTGCTAGCAGCTTAGACTCGAACACCGGGGAGCTGTTTTTT; CDR3 protein: CASSLDSNTGELFF
clone size: .; V gene: TRBV23-1; D gene: .; J gene: TRBJ1-3; CDR3 DNA: TGCGCCAGCCTATTTGGACAGAGGAAAGGAAACACCATATATTTT; CDR3 protein: CASLFGQRKGNTIYF
clone size: .; V gene: TRBV30; D gene: .; J gene: TRBJ1-6; CDR3 DNA: TGTGCCTGGAGTGTATCCGGGGGCTCCCCTTCACCCCTCCACTTT; CDR3 protein: CAWSVSGGSPSPLHF
clone size: .; V gene: TRBV11-2; D gene: TRBD1; J gene: TRBJ2-5; CDR3 DNA: TGTGCCAGCAGCGCCCCCCGGGACAGGGGCTCGAAGACCCAGTACTTC; CDR3 protein: CASSAPRDRGSKTQYF
clone size: .; V gene: TRBV29-1; D gene: .; J gene: TRBJ2-1; CDR3 DNA: TGCAGCGCCACAGGGACCTACAATGAGCAGTTCTTC; CDR3 protein: CSATGTYNEQFF
clone size: .; V gene: TRBV5-1; D gene: .; J gene: TRBJ2-3; CDR3 DNA: TGCGCCAGCAGCTTTCCTCGAGTCACAGATACGCAGTATTTT; CDR3 protein: CASSFPRVTDTQYF
clone size: .; V gene: TRBV30; D gene: TRBD1; J gene: TRBJ1-1; CDR3 DNA: TGTGCCTGGCTAACCTGGAGGGGGCGAGACACTGAAGCTTTCTTT; CDR3 protein: CAWLTWRGRDTEAFF
clone size: .; V gene: TRBV15; D gene: .; J gene: TRBJ2-2; CDR3 DNA: TGTGCCACCAGCAGAGATAGGGCCACCGGGGAGCTGTTTTTT; CDR3 protein: CATSRDRATGELFF
clone size: .; V gene: TRBV29-1; D gene: TRBD2; J gene: TRBJ2-7; CDR3 DNA: TGCAGCGTTGAAGTAGCGGGATACGAGCAGTACTTC; CDR3 protein: CSVEVAGYEQYF
clone size: .; V gene: TRBV15; D gene: .; J gene: TRBJ2-1; CDR3 DNA: TGTGCCACCAGCAGAGAGTACAATGAGCAGTTCTTC; CDR3 protein: CATSREYNEQFF
clone size: .; V gene: TRBV15; D gene: .; J gene: TRBJ1-2; CDR3 DNA: TGTGCCACCAGCAGACCCGACTCTGGGGGCCTGGGCTACACCTTC; CDR3 protein: CATSRPDSGGLGYTF
clone size: .; V gene: TRBV30; D gene: TRBD1; J gene: TRBJ2-7; CDR3 DNA: TGTGCCTGGGACAGGGTCTTCTCCTACGAGCAGTACTTC; CDR3 protein: CAWDRVFSYEQYF
clone size: .; V gene: TRBV29-1; D gene: .; J gene: TRBJ2-3; CDR3 DNA: TGCAGCGTTCGCCTCCTAGGGGGGGGAACAGATACGCAGTATTTT; CDR3 protein: CSVRLLGGGTDTQYF
clone size: few; V gene: TRBV4-3; D gene: .; J gene: TRBJ2-1; CDR3 DNA: TGCGCCAGCGGATTCGGACAGACCAATGAGCAGTTCTTC; CDR3 protein: CASGFGQTNEQFF
clone size: .; V gene: TRBV14; D gene: .; J gene: TRBJ1-6; CDR3 DNA: TGTGCCAGCAGCCAAGCAGGAGGGAGAGTGGGTCCCCTCCACTTT; CDR3 protein: CASSQAGGRVGPLHF
clone size: .; V gene: TRBV5-6; D gene: .; J gene: TRBJ1-2; CDR3 DNA: TGTGCCAGCAGCTTGGACAGGGATCACTATGGCTACACCTTC; CDR3 protein: CASSLDRDHYGYTF
clone size: .; V gene: TRBV7-6; D gene: TRBD1; J gene: TRBJ1-5; CDR3 DNA: TGTGCCAGCAGCGACCGACAGGGACAGCCCCAGCATTTT; CDR3 protein: CASSDRQGQPQHF
clone size: .; V gene: TRBV5-1; D gene: .; J gene: TRBJ2-7; CDR3 DNA: TGCGCCAGCAGCTTGGTAGGGATTTACGAGCAGTACTTC; CDR3 protein: CASSLVGIYEQYF
clone size: .; V gene: TRBV2; D gene: .; J gene: TRBJ1-5; CDR3 DNA: TGTGCCAGCTGTGAGAGCAATCAGCCCCAGCATTTT; CDR3 protein: CASCESNQPQHF
clone size: .; V gene: TRBV30; D gene: .; J gene: TRBJ2-1; CDR3 DNA: TGTGCCTGGAGTCCTCTTCAGCGCCTCGGGCATGAGCAGTTCTTC; CDR3 protein: CAWSPLQRLGHEQFF
clone size: .; V gene: TRBV2; D gene: .; J gene: TRBJ2-7; CDR3 DNA: TGTGCCAGCAGTGATGCCCAGGGCCTCGAGCAGTACTTC; CDR3 protein: CASSDAQGLEQYF
clone size: .; V gene: TRBV15; D gene: .; J gene: TRBJ1-2; CDR3 DNA: TGTGCCACCAGCAGACTTTCTAGGCAGGGCACCTATGGCTACACCTTC; CDR3 protein: CATSRLSRQGTYGYTF
clone size: .; V gene: TRBV7-8; D gene: TRBD2; J gene: TRBJ2-5; CDR3 DNA: TGTGCCAGCAGCAGACGGACTAGCGAACAAGAGACCCAGTACTTC; CDR3 protein: CASSRRTSEQETQYF
clone size: .; V gene: TRBV30; D gene: TRBD2; J gene: TRBJ2-7; CDR3 DNA: TGTGCCTGGAGCATCCCGGGGGGGAGTTACGAAGAGCAGTACTTC; CDR3 protein: CAWSIPGGSYEEQYF
clone size: .; V gene: TRBV27; D gene: .; J gene: TRBJ1-2; CDR3 DNA: TGTGCCAGCAGTGAAAACACCGGCGATGGCTACACCTTC; CDR3 protein: CASSENTGDGYTF
clone size: .; V gene: TRBV27; D gene: .; J gene: TRBJ2-6; CDR3 DNA: TGTGCCAGCAGTCTACAGGGCGTTGGGGCCAACGTCCTGACTTTC; CDR3 protein: CASSLQGVGANVLTF